A selection of T cell receptor beta chains follows, all from one sample in a study of shared T cell receptors in the human thymus. The repertoire was sequenced with immunoSEQ multiplex PCR; TCRdb's copy has only in-frame clones and lacks some. Here the sample spans just under 550,000 clones, around 78% being singletons. The same sample was also studied in work on human thymus T cells.

Material: thymocytes. These receptors originate from a boy in the first two years of life with a congenital heart defect. CDR3s include the opening cysteine and the closing phenylalanine or tryptophan. The D gene is left open where the match is weak. Clone size, where shown, is once, few, many, or a class for clones that have expanded.

size: few
J: TRBJ2-7
D: -
V: TRBV28
CDR3: CASSLVGVLYEQYF
DNA: TGTGCCAGCAGTTTAGTGGGAGTCCTCTACGAGCAGTACTTC

size: -
J: TRBJ2-7
D: TRBD1
V: TRBV15
CDR3: CATTGDHGQGFEQYF
DNA: TGTGCCACCACCGGAGACCATGGACAGGGGTTCGAGCAGTACTTC

size: -
J: TRBJ2-7
D: TRBD2
V: TRBV27
CDR3: CASKTIGTSDYEQYF
DNA: TGTGCCAGCAAGACTATCGGGACTAGCGACTACGAGCAGTACTTC

size: -
J: TRBJ2-5
D: -
V: TRBV13
CDR3: CASSLDPRETQYF
DNA: TGTGCCAGCAGCTTAGACCCGAGGGAGACCCAGTACTTC

size: once
J: TRBJ2-7
D: -
V: TRBV9
CDR3: CASSVLDKDYEQYF
DNA: TGTGCCAGCAGCGTCTTGGACAAAGACTACGAGCAGTACTTC

size: -
J: TRBJ1-1
D: -
V: TRBV27
CDR3: CASSPQDIREAFF
DNA: TGTGCCAGCAGTCCCCAGGATATTCGCGAAGCTTTCTTT

size: -
J: TRBJ2-7
D: -
V: TRBV4-3
CDR3: CASSLRPDRTSTYEQYF
DNA: TGCGCCAGCAGCCTCCGGCCCGACAGGACCTCGACCTACGAGCAGTACTTC

size: -
J: TRBJ2-5
D: -
V: TRBV29-1
CDR3: CSVCLQFGEGWEETQYF
DNA: TGCAGCGTTTGTTTACAATTCGGCGAGGGATGGGAGGAGACCCAGTACTTC

size: -
J: TRBJ2-7
D: -
V: TRBV12-5
CDR3: CASGLVHYTTAYEQYF
DNA: TGTGCTAGTGGTTTGGTACACTACACAACGGCCTACGAGCAGTACTTC

size: -
J: TRBJ2-7
D: TRBD2
V: TRBV9
CDR3: CASSPGTSGRSGQYF
DNA: TGTGCCAGCAGCCCCGGGACTAGCGGGAGAAGTGGGCAGTACTTC

size: -
J: TRBJ1-1
D: -
V: TRBV30
CDR3: CAWTPTEGAFF
DNA: TGTGCCTGGACCCCGACTGAGGGAGCTTTCTTT

size: -
J: TRBJ2-3
D: -
V: TRBV29-1
CDR3: CSVEDIEEQWGTDTQYF
DNA: TGCAGCGTTGAAGATATCGAGGAACAATGGGGCACAGATACGCAGTATTTT

size: few
J: TRBJ2-1
D: TRBD1
V: TRBV18
CDR3: CASSIRQGANYNEQFF
DNA: TGTGCCAGCTCAATAAGACAGGGGGCTAACTACAATGAGCAGTTCTTC

size: -
J: TRBJ2-2
D: -
V: TRBV28
CDR3: CASSSGGTGELFF
DNA: TGTGCCAGCAGTTCGGGTGGCACCGGGGAGCTGTTTTTT

size: -
J: TRBJ1-2
D: -
V: TRBV10-3
CDR3: CASDRTSYGYTF
DNA: TGTGCCTCCGACAGGACCAGCTATGGCTACACCTTC

size: few
J: TRBJ2-7
D: -
V: TRBV19
CDR3: CASSIDRGARTYEQYF
DNA: TGTGCCAGTAGTATAGATCGGGGGGCACGGACATACGAGCAGTACTTC

size: few
J: TRBJ2-7
D: TRBD2
V: TRBV5-5
CDR3: CASSLRGTSGSAGYEQYF
DNA: TGTGCCAGCAGCTTGCGCGGGACTAGCGGGAGCGCCGGCTACGAGCAGTACTTC

size: -
J: TRBJ1-1
D: -
V: TRBV27
CDR3: CASSPARGPEAFF
DNA: TGTGCCAGCAGTCCCGCGCGAGGGCCTGAAGCTTTCTTT

size: -
J: TRBJ1-3
D: TRBD1
V: TRBV4-3
CDR3: CASSQIPGQGPRITGNTIYF
DNA: TGCGCCAGCAGCCAAATACCAGGACAGGGCCCCCGAATTACTGGAAACACCATATATTTT

size: -
J: TRBJ2-5
D: TRBD2
V: TRBV4-3
CDR3: CASSQDLREREGAWEQYF
DNA: TGCGCCAGCAGCCAAGATCTTAGGGAGCGGGAGGGCGCGTGGGAGCAGTACTTC

size: -
J: TRBJ1-4
D: TRBD1
V: TRBV4-1
CDR3: CASSQTGTGFRF
DNA: TGCGCCAGCAGCCAAACCGGGACAGGGTTTAGATTT

size: -
J: TRBJ1-5
D: -
V: TRBV9
CDR3: CATTGRGWCQPQHF
DNA: TGTGCTACGACCGGAAGGGGTTGGTGTCAGCCCCAGCATTTT